The clone carrying this T cell receptor beta chain showed up many times. Its antigen is not known. As for time point: patch test 1, 2 weeks after DPC sensitization. Indicated treatment: therapeutic diphenylcyclopropenone sensitization with weekly scalp DPC. Before extraction, the whole blood was not fractionated, and total RNA was taken from it. The record originates from a study of human T cells and chemical hapten exposure. Study background: An area of 2 cm by approximately 2 cm on upper inner arm skin received 2% DPC for sensitization. Application of 0.01% DPC to the upper back was done by patch test, with a reading at 6 days.

TCRdb called the RACE reads again in MiXCR, with one record for every CDR3 protein. The data show just under 350,000 distinct CDR3 sequences, about 7% seen once. Whole-study results and caveats: With regard to DPC sensitization, TCRs above 1 in 1000 frequency did not change.

This CDR3 has 13 amino acids. Germline-derived CDR1 and CDR2 are SGHTS and YDEGEE. The trim removed 2 bases at V and 6 bases at J, leaving 4 bases unmatched. Sequenced material: whole blood, taken in connection with sensitization to the hapten diphenylcyclopropenone (DPC). The chain joins TRBV5-8 to TRBJ1-1; TRBD1 agrees at 7 bases. The receptor comes from a young woman with alopecia areata. Some clones in this sample may be carry-over from other donors' samples. CDR3 nucleotide sequence: TGTGCCAGCAGCTTCTACAGGGGCGCTGAAGCTTTCTTT. The encoded protein is CASSFYRGAEAFF.